Listed below are T cell receptor beta chains from one sample, sequenced in a study of blood T cell repertoires in COVID-19. Measured with immunoSEQ multiplex PCR; TCRdb has only the in-frame clones, and not every one. Among 100,000 to 150,000 clones listed, about four fifths were seen once. Sequenced material: peripheral blood. The receptor set was obtained from a middle-aged man with active or convalescent COVID-19. The CDR3 runs from the conserved cysteine through the conserved F or W. A D gene is named only where the DNA matches it firmly. Clone size is not always given. Where it is, it says once, few, many or a class for expanded clones.

V gene: TRBV7-3
clone size: .
D gene: TRBD1
J gene: TRBJ1-2
CDR3 DNA: TGTGCCAGCAGCTTAACGGCGGAGGGGGCCTATGGCTACACCTTC
CDR3 protein: CASSLTAEGAYGYTF

V gene: TRBV7-3
clone size: .
D gene: TRBD2
J gene: TRBJ2-3
CDR3 DNA: TGTGCCAGCAGCTCCCCGCCTGGGGTAGCGGGCCCGGGGGATACGCAGTATTTT
CDR3 protein: CASSSPPGVAGPGDTQYF

V gene: TRBV20-1
clone size: .
D gene: .
J gene: TRBJ2-6
CDR3 DNA: TGCAGTGCTAGTTATACAGGGACTGGGGCCAACGTCCTGACTTTC
CDR3 protein: CSASYTGTGANVLTF

V gene: TRBV30
clone size: .
D gene: .
J gene: TRBJ1-3
CDR3 DNA: TGTGCCTGGTATCGCTCTGGAAACACCATATATTTT
CDR3 protein: CAWYRSGNTIYF

V gene: TRBV6-5
clone size: .
D gene: TRBD1
J gene: TRBJ1-2
CDR3 DNA: TGTGCCAGCACCAAACAGGGGAGAAGCTATGGCTACACCTTC
CDR3 protein: CASTKQGRSYGYTF

V gene: TRBV7-9
clone size: .
D gene: TRBD1
J gene: TRBJ1-6
CDR3 DNA: TGTGCCAGCAGCGGGGGACAGTCAAATTCACCCCTCCACTTT
CDR3 protein: CASSGGQSNSPLHF

V gene: TRBV5-6
clone size: .
D gene: TRBD2
J gene: TRBJ2-1
CDR3 DNA: TGTGCCAGCAGCTTGGCCGGGAGGGTCGACTACAATGAGCAGTTCTTC
CDR3 protein: CASSLAGRVDYNEQFF

V gene: TRBV25-1
clone size: .
D gene: .
J gene: TRBJ2-3
CDR3 DNA: TGTGCCAGCAGTGAAGGGATTCAAGGGGCAGATACGCAGTATTTT
CDR3 protein: CASSEGIQGADTQYF

V gene: TRBV2
clone size: few
D gene: .
J gene: TRBJ1-2
CDR3 DNA: TGTGCCAGCTGGGGCGATTATGGCTACACCTTC
CDR3 protein: CASWGDYGYTF

V gene: TRBV5-1
clone size: .
D gene: .
J gene: TRBJ1-2
CDR3 DNA: TGCGCCAGCAGCTCTGCGAACTCGGGCTACACCTTC
CDR3 protein: CASSSANSGYTF

V gene: TRBV19
clone size: once
D gene: TRBD1
J gene: TRBJ1-5
CDR3 DNA: TGTGCCAGTACCCCTGGAGCAGGGACAGTGTCGTGGCCCCAGCATTTT
CDR3 protein: CASTPGAGTVSWPQHF

V gene: TRBV6-4
clone size: .
D gene: TRBD2
J gene: TRBJ2-1
CDR3 DNA: TGTGCCAGCAGTGACTCTAGCGGGGGCAATGAGCAGTTCTTC
CDR3 protein: CASSDSSGGNEQFF

V gene: TRBV3-1/TRBV3-2
clone size: .
D gene: .
J gene: TRBJ1-1
CDR3 DNA: TGTGCCAGCAGCCCCCTAGGCACTGAAGCTTTCTTT
CDR3 protein: CASSPLGTEAFF

V gene: TRBV18
clone size: once
D gene: TRBD1
J gene: TRBJ2-3
CDR3 DNA: TGTGCCAGCTCACCGGGACAGGGGAGCACAGATACGCAGTATTTT
CDR3 protein: CASSPGQGSTDTQYF

V gene: TRBV7-2
clone size: .
D gene: .
J gene: TRBJ2-5
CDR3 DNA: TGTGCCAGCAGCTTACAGACAGGGACTCAAGAGACCCAGTACTTC
CDR3 protein: CASSLQTGTQETQYF

V gene: TRBV4-2
clone size: .
D gene: .
J gene: TRBJ1-1
CDR3 DNA: TGTGCCAGCAGCCAAGATGGGCAGGGGAACACTGAAGCTTTCTTT
CDR3 protein: CASSQDGQGNTEAFF

V gene: TRBV20-1
clone size: .
D gene: TRBD2
J gene: TRBJ2-1
CDR3 DNA: TGCAGTGCTAGTGCAACTAGCGGGGGGGGATCTGGGCAGTTCTTC
CDR3 protein: CSASATSGGGSGQFF

V gene: TRBV7-2
clone size: .
D gene: TRBD1
J gene: TRBJ1-4
CDR3 DNA: TGTGCCAGCAGCTTCAGGGGGGATAATGAAAAACTGTTTTTT
CDR3 protein: CASSFRGDNEKLFF

V gene: TRBV9
clone size: .
D gene: .
J gene: TRBJ2-7
CDR3 DNA: TGTGCCAGCAGCCCCACTATCGGCAGCCAGACCTACGAGCAGTACTTC
CDR3 protein: CASSPTIGSQTYEQYF

V gene: TRBV24-1
clone size: .
D gene: .
J gene: TRBJ1-5
CDR3 DNA: TGTGCCACCAGTGATTCCAGGAGCAATCAGCCCCAGCATTTT
CDR3 protein: CATSDSRSNQPQHF